This T cell receptor beta chain originates from a study of cytomegalovirus exposure and HLA in healthy donors listed by TCRdb under 2017. About the investigation overall: A later analysis indicated that the 120 or so validation repertoires were generated on the platform also employed for the roughly 720 repertoires of the first cohort. The study was designed to test whether signatures of past pathogen exposure could be identified by cataloging public T cell receptors. Besides the first cohort of roughly 700 subjects, a separate validation cohort made up of around 120 different subjects was used. The study combined high-throughput TCR immunosequencing, statistical association of individual TCRs with disease status, and machine learning to predict cytomegalovirus infection status.

V has 6 bases trimmed and J has 1 base trimmed; junction bases matching no gene number 6. The germline V gene sets CDR1 to MNHEY and CDR2 to SVGAGI. The CDR3 starts with the cysteine, ends with the phenylalanine, and has 15 residues. This entry keeps only the CDR3 DNA: 45 bases, framed from base 1. Donors formed part of the validation cohort, which comprised fewer than 150 subjects and was distinct from the first cohort of 666 subjects. The library came from the immunoSEQ multiplex PCR assay. The original pipeline was this. A statistical classification framework was built to diagnose cytomegalovirus status from the catalog of TCR beta chain sequences. TCRdb retrieved this table from immuneACCESS and kept in-frame rearrangements only. Not all clones are present; in checked studies, unresolved V genes account for under half, and no reason is known for the remainder. V, J and clone size were drawn from that table, and D and trimming were deduced from the DNA. The sample table shows about 140,000 clones, and around 85% are seen once. Of the sample, less than 3.5% falls within the top ten clones.

Points on this clone: Its target antigen remains unknown. Per-base quality was not reported, and no clone a single base away is much larger than it.

What the study reported, not specific to this receptor: According to the authors, the approach could potentially be generalized to other disease states and immunological phenotypes. The validation cohort had no HLA typing available for a later analysis, so co-occurrence within that cohort was assessed over all 120 or so repertoires. In both the original and validation cohorts, the classifier was reported to diagnose cytomegalovirus status with high specificity and sensitivity. A few of the identified cytomegalovirus-associated TCR beta chains were confirmed in vitro to be specific for cytomegalovirus antigens. Across donors, most TCR sequences were observed very rarely, whereas some public TCRs were present in many individuals. The study listed 164 TCR beta chains as associated with cytomegalovirus. Of the cluster scores, approximately 94% were above 0 in a later analysis, which found that TCRs clustered in the first cohort also tended to co-occur in the 120 or so validation repertoires.

The receptor was isolated from a man between 18 and 35 years old in good health and CMV-seronegative. The rearrangement joined TRBV6-5 to TRBJ2-3; 8 bases in between match TRBD2. The sequencing input was PBMCs. The nucleotides are TGTGCCAGCAGGTTGGACGGGGGGGGCACAGATACGCAGTATTTT. Translated, this gives CASRLDGGGTDTQYF.